The 12 T cell receptor beta chains below were found in one sample sequenced in a study of blood T cell repertoires in COVID-19 (TCRdb year 2020). Libraries came from the immunoSEQ multiplex PCR assay. TCRdb re-hosts the immuneACCESS table, in-frame sequences only. Its copies lack some clones; in the studies checked, an unresolved V gene accounts for under half of them, and the cause for the rest is not known. The sample table lists 200,000 to 250,000 clones, about 83% of them with a count of one. Of the sample, approximately 5.5% falls within the top ten clones. The material sequenced was peripheral blood. These receptors were collected from a woman older than 75 with COVID-19, enrolled during active disease.

This clone turned up a few times. The chain is built from TRBV18 and TRBJ2-7; 8 bases agree with TRBD1. The CDR3 spans 12 residues. The V gene end was trimmed by 6 bases and the J gene end by 6 bases; junction bases not matched to a gene: 4. Per germline, CDR1 KGHSH and CDR2 LQKENI. DNA for the CDR3: TGTGCCAGCTCCCCCACAGGGGGCGAGCAGTACTTC. Translation gives CASSPTGGEQYF.

The chain is built from TRBV11-2 and TRBJ1-1; TRBD1 matches 7 bases. J lost 7 bases, V lost 3 bases, and 8 bases had no gene match. Germline loops: CDR1 SGHAT, CDR2 FQNNGV. The length of the CDR3 is 14 residues. The CDR3 region has the DNA TGTGCCAGCAGCTTCTTCCAGGGACAGAGTGAAGCTTTCTTT. Protein product: CASSFFQGQSEAFF.

The chain joins TRBV28 to TRBJ1-5; tentative D call: TRBD1 (5 bases). The CDR3 contains 15 residues. V lost 6 bases, J lost 0 bases, and 12 bases lay in between. Germline V gene data show CDR1 as MDHEN and CDR2 as SYDVKM. The chain's CDR3 is CASSPDRNSNQPQHF. The CDR3 DNA sequence: TGTGCCAGCAGCCCTGACAGAAATAGCAATCAGCCCCAGCATTTT.

The genes are TRBV7-2 and TRBJ2-3; D is possibly TRBD1 (5 bases). The V end was cut by 5 bases, the J end by 7 bases, with 19 bases between. The CDR3 runs 15 residues. Germline values: CDR1 SGHTA, CDR2 FQGNSA. DNA of the CDR3: TGTGCCAGCAGCCCAACGGTGTTTGCAGGGTATACGCAGTATTTT. Translating gives CASSPTVFAGYTQYF.

V and J are TRBV20-1 and TRBJ2-1, with 11 positions matching TRBD2. V gave up 3 bases and J gave up 5 bases; unmatched junction bases: 6. Germline CDR1 and CDR2: DFQATT and SNEGSKA (reference sequence). This CDR3 contains 15 residues. CDR3 in amino acids: CSASPGTSGNNEQFF. The CDR3 DNA reads as TGCAGTGCTAGTCCGGGGACTAGCGGTAACAATGAGCAGTTCTTC.

V gene TRBV6-6 combines with J gene TRBJ1-6; 7 bases agree with TRBD1. Germline V gene lookup returns CDR1 MNHNY and CDR2 SVGAGI (reference sequence). This CDR3 is built from 14 residues. V lost 8 bases and J lost 6; bases outside the gene matches: 7. CDR3 sequence: CASGSTGFNSPLHF. CDR3 coding DNA: TGTGCCAGCGGATCGACAGGGTTTAATTCACCCCTCCACTTT.

The chain combines TRBV2 with TRBJ2-2; D possibly corresponds to TRBD1 (5 bases). The germline V gene has CDR1 SNHLY and CDR2 FYNNEI. The CDR3 length is 14 residues. V shed 7 bases and J shed 3 bases, with 12 bases lying between them. The DNA for the CDR3 is TGTGCCAGCAACGGATGGGGCGACACCGGGGAGCTGTTTTTT. Residues: CASNGWGDTGELFF.

This clone was observed once. The chain combines TRBV5-1 with TRBJ2-7; 13 nucleotides match TRBD2. The junction had 16 bases not matched to a gene; V was cut back by 6 bases and J by 4 bases. Germline V gene data show CDR1 as SGHRS and CDR2 as YFSETQ. The CDR3 totals 18 residues. This chain's CDR3 is CASKPTNPGTSGTYEQYV. The CDR3 nucleotides are TGCGCCAGCAAACCTACTAACCCCGGGACTAGCGGGACGTACGAGCAGTACGTC.

In this sample, this clone turned up once. This chain uses TRBV19 with TRBJ1-3; no clear D. The V gene lost 1 base and the J gene lost 0 bases, with 7 bases spanning the gap. CDR3 length: 15 residues. Germline values: CDR1 LNHDA, CDR2 SQIVND (reference sequence). CDR3 sequence (DNA): TGTGCCAGTAGTATAGCGCCAGACTCTGGAAACACCATATATTTT. Residues: CASSIAPDSGNTIYF.

This sequence joins TRBV12-3 or TRBV12-4 and TRBJ2-7, with D hard to call. The V end lost 8 bases, the J end lost 2 bases, and 10 bases lay between the germline ends. The CDR3 covers 12 residues. The CDR3 DNA reads as TGTGCCAGCGCCCTTGGGCCCTACGAGCAGTACTTC. Translated, it gives CASALGPYEQYF.

This clone has more than one count but fewer than ten. Here the CDR3 DNA reads TGTGCCAGCAGTGAGTCTCGGAACACTGAAGCTTTCTTT. Translated: CASSESRNTEAFF. The chain employs TRBV6-1 and TRBJ1-1, with D uncertain. With 3 bases removed from V and 1 base from J, the gap between germline ends came to 6 bases. In germline, CDR1 is MNHNS, CDR2 SASEGT. The CDR3 length is 13 residues.

V is TRBV24-1 and J is TRBJ2-2; 7 nucleotides line up with TRBD1. Germline V gene sequence: CDR1 KGHDR, CDR2 SFDVKD. The V and J ends lost 2 bases and 5 bases, in that order; junction bases with no gene match: 10. There are 17 residues in the CDR3. CDR3 DNA: TGTGCCACCAGTGATTCCTCTCCAAGGGGGCTAACCGGGGAGCTGTTTTTT. It yields the protein CATSDSSPRGLTGELFF.